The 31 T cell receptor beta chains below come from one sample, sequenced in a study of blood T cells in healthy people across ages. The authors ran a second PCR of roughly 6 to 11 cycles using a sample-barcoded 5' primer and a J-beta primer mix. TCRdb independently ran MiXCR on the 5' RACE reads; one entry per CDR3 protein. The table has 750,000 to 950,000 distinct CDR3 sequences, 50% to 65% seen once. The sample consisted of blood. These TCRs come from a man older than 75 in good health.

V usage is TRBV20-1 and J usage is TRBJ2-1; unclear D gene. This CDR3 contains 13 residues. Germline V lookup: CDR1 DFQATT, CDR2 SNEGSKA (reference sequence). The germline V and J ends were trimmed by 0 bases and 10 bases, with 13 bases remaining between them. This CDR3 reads CSARDRAVGEQFF. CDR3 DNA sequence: TGCAGTGCTAGAGATCGTGCGGTGGGGGAGCAGTTCTTC.

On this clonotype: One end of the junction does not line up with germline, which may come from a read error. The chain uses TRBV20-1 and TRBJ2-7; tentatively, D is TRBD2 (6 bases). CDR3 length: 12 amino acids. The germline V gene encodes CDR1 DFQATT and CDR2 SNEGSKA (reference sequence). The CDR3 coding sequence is TGCAGCGCTAGGGCGGGAAGTGACGAGCAGTACTTC. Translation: CSARAGSDEQYF.

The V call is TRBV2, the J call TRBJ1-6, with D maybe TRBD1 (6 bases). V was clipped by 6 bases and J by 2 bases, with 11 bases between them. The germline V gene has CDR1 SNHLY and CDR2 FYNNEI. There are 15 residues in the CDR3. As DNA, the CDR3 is TGTGCCAGCAGGGAGGGGGGTACCTATAATTCACCCCTCCACTTT. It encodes CASREGGTYNSPLHF.

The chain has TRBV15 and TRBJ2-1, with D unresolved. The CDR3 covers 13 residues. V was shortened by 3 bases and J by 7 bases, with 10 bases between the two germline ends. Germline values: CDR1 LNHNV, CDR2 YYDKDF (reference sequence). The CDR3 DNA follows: TGTGCCACCAGCAGCCCCGGCCGGAATGAGCAGTTCTTC. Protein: CATSSPGRNEQFF.

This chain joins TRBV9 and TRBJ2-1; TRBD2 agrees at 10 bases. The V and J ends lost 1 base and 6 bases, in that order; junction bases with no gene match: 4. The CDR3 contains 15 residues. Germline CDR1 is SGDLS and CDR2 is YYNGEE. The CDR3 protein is CASSVTSGKSNEQFF. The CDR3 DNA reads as TGTGCCAGCAGCGTAACTAGCGGGAAGAGCAATGAGCAGTTCTTC.

The CDR3 nucleotides read TGTGCCAGCAGTTACTCGAGACGCGCTGGGGCGGGTGAAGCTTTCTTT. This translates into CASSYSRRAGAGEAFF. The chain joins TRBV6-2 or TRBV6-3 to TRBJ1-1; tentatively, D is TRBD1 (5 bases). Trimming shortened V by 0 bases and J by 7 bases, and 18 bases separated the two germline ends. The CDR3 consists of 16 residues. CDR1 MNHEY and CDR2 SVGEGT come from the germline V gene.

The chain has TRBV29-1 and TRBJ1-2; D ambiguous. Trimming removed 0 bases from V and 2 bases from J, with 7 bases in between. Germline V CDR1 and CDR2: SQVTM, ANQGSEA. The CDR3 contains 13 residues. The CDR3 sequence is CSVEDVGNYGYTF. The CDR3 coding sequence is TGCAGCGTTGAAGATGTAGGCAACTATGGCTACACCTTC. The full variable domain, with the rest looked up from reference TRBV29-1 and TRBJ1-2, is SAVISQKPSRDICQRGTSLTIQCQVDSQVTMMFWYRQQPGQSLTLIATANQGSEATYESGFVIDKFPISRPNLTFSTLTVSNMSPEDSSIYLCSVEDVGNYGYTFGSGTRLTVV.

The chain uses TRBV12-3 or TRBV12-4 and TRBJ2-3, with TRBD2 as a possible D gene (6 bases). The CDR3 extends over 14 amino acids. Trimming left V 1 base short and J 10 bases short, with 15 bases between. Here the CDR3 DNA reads TGTGCCAGCAGTTTAGAGGGCGGGGTGGGATCGCAGTATTTT. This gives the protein CASSLEGGVGSQYF.

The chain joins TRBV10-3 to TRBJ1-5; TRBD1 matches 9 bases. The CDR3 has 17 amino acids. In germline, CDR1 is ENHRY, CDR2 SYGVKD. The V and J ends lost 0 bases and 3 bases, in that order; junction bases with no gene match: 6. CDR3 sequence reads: CAISESTGQGFNQPQHF. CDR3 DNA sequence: TGTGCCATCAGTGAGTCTACGGGACAGGGTTTCAATCAGCCCCAGCATTTT.

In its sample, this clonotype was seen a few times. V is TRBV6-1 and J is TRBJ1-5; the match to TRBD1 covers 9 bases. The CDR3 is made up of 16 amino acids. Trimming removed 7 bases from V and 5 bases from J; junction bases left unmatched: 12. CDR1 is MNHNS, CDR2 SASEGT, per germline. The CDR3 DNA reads TGTGCCAGCAACAGTCCCGGGACAGGGTTCCATCAGCCCCAGCATTTT. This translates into CASNSPGTGFHQPQHF.

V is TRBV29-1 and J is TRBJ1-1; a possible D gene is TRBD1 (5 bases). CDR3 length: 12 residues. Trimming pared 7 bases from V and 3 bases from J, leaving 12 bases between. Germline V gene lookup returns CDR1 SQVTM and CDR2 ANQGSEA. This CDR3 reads CSAYQGDTEAFF. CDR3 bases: TGCAGCGCCTACCAAGGGGACACTGAAGCTTTCTTT.

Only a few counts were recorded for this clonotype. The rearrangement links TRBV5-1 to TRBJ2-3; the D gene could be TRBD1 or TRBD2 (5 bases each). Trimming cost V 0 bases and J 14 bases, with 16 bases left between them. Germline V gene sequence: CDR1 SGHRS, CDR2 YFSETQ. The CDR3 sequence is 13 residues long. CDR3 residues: CASSLGEKRDAYF. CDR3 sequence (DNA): TGCGCCAGCAGCTTGGGAGAGAAGAGGGACGCGTATTTT.

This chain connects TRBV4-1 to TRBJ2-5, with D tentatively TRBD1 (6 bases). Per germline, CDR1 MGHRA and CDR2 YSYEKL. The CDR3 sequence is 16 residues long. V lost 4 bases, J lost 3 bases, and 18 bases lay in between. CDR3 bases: TGCGCCAGCAGCCCCCGTTCAGGCAGGGGAGAAGAGACCCAGTACTTC. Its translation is CASSPRSGRGEETQYF.

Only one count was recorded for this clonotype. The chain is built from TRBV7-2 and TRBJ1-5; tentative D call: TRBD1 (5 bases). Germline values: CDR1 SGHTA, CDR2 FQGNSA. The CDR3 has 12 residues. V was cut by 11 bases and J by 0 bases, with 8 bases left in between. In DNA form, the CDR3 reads TGTGCCGGAGGGGATAGCAATCAGCCCCAGCATTTT. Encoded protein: CAGGDSNQPQHF.

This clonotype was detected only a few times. Here the CDR3 reads CATSSQAGDRGGTDTQYF. The DNA for the CDR3 is TGTGCCACCAGCAGTCAAGCGGGAGACAGGGGAGGAACAGATACGCAGTATTTT. This chain uses TRBV15 with TRBJ2-3; perhaps D is TRBD1 or TRBD2 (8 bases each). Per germline, CDR1 LNHNV and CDR2 YYDKDF (reference sequence). Between the trimmed V and J ends, which lost 3 bases and 3 bases, there was a span of 22 bases. The CDR3 consists of 18 residues.

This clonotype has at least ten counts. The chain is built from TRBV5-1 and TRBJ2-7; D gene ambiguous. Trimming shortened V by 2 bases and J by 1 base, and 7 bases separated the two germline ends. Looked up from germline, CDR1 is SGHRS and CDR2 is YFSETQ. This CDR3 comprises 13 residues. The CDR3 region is CASSFSSSYEQYF. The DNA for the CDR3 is TGCGCCAGCAGCTTTAGCAGTTCCTACGAGCAGTACTTC.

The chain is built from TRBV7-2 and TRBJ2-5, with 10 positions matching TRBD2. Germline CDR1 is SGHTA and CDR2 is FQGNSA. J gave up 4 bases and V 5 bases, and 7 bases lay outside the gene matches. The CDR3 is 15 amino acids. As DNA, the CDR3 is TGTGCCAGCAGCCCTAGAGCTAGCGGGAGAGAGACCCAGTACTTC. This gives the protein CASSPRASGRETQYF. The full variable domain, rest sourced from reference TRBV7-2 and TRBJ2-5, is GAGVSQSPSNKVTEKGKDVELRCDPISGHTALYWYRQSLGQGLEFLIYFQGNSAPDKSGLPSDRFSAERTGGSVSTLTIQRTQQEDSAVYLCASSPRASGRETQYFGPGTRLLVL.

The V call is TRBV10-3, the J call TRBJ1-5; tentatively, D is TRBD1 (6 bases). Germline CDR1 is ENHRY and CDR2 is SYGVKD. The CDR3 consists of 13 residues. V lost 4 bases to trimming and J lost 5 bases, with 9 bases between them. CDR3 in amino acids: CAISGTEDQPQHF. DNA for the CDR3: TGTGCCATCAGTGGGACAGAGGATCAGCCCCAGCATTTT.

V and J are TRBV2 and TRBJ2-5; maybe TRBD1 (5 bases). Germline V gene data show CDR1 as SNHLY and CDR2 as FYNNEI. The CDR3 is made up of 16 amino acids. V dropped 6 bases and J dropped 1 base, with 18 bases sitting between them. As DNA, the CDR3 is TGTGCCAGCAGAGTCCAGGTAGCAGGGATCCAAGAGACCCAGTACTTC. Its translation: CASRVQVAGIQETQYF.

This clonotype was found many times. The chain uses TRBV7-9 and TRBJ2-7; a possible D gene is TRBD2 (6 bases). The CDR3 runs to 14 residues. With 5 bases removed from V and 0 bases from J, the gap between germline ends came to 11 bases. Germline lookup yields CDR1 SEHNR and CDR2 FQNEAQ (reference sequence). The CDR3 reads CASSKGLTSYEQYF. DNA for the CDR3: TGTGCCAGCAGCAAGGGACTGACCTCCTACGAGCAGTACTTC. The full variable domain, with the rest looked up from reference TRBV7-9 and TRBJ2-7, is DTGVSQNPRHKITKRGQNVTFRCDPISEHNRLYWYRQTLGQGPEFLTYFQNEAQLEKSRLLSDRFSAERPKGSFSTLEIQRTEQGDSAMYLCASSKGLTSYEQYFGPGTRLTVT.

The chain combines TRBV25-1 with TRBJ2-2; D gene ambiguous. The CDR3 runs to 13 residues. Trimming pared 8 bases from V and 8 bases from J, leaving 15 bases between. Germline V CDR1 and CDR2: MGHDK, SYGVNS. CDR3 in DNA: TGTGCCAGCCGATACCAGGCAGGAGGGGAGCTGTTTTTT. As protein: CASRYQAGGELFF.

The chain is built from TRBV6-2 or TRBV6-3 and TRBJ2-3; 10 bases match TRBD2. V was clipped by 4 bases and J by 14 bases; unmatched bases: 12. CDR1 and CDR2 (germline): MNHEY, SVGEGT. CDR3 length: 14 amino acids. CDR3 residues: CASSWTSGGRYAYF. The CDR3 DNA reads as TGTGCCAGCAGTTGGACTAGCGGAGGTAGATACGCGTATTTT.

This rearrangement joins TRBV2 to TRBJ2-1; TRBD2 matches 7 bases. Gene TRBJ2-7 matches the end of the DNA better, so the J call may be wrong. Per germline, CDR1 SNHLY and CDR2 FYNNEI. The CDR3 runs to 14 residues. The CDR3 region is CASSEDRDYNEQYF. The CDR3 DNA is TGTGCCAGCAGTGAAGATCGGGACTACAATGAGCAGTACTTC.

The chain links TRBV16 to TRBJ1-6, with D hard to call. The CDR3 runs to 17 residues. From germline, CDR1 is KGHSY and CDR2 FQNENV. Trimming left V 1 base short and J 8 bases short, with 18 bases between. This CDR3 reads CASSQYNTFVVDSPLHF. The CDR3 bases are TGTGCCAGCAGCCAATATAACACCTTCGTTGTGGATTCACCCCTCCACTTT.

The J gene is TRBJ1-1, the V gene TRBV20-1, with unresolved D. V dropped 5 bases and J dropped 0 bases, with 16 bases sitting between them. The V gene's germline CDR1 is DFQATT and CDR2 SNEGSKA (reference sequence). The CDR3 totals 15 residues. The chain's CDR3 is CSAPAPTGMNTEAFF. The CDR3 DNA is TGCAGTGCTCCTGCACCTACGGGGATGAACACTGAAGCTTTCTTT.

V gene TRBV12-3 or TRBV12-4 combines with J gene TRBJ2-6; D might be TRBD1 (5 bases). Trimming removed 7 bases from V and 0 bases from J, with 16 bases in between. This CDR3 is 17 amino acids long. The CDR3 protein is CASTQLRQNSGANVLTF. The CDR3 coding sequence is TGTGCCAGCACCCAACTCAGACAGAACTCTGGGGCCAACGTCCTGACTTTC.

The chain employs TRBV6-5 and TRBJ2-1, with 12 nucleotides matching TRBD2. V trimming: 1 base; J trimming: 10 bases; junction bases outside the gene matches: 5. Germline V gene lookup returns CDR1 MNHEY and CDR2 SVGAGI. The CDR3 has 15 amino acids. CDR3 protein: CASSYWGLAGGEQFF. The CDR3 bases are TGTGCCAGCAGTTACTGGGGACTAGCGGGCGGCGAGCAGTTCTTC.

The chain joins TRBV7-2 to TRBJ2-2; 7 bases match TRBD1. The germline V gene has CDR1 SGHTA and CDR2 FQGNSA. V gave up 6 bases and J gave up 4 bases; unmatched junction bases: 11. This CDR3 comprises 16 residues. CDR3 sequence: CASSSPRGRGTGELFF. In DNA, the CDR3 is TGTGCCAGCAGTTCCCCTAGGGGGCGCGGCACCGGGGAGCTGTTTTTT.

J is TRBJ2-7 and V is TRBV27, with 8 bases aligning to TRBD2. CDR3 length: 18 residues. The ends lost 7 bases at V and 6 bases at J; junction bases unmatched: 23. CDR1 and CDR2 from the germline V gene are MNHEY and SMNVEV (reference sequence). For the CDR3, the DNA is TGTGCCAGCATGGTCAGCCCGGGGGGGATAGGTACAAGGGGCGAGCAGTACTTC. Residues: CASMVSPGGIGTRGEQYF.

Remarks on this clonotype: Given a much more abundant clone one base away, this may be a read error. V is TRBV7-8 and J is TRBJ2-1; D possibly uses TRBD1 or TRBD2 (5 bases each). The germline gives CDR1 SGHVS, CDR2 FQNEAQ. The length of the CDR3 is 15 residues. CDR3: CACSLGTSFHNEQFF. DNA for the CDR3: TGTGCCTGCAGCTTAGGGACCTCGTTTCACAATGAGCAGTTCTTC.

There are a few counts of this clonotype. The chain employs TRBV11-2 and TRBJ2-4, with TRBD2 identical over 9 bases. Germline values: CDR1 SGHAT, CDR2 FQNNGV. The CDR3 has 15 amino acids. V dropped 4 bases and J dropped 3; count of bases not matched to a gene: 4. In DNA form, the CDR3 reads TGTGCCAGCAGCTCCAGCGGGAGGAGCAAAAACATTCAGTACTTC. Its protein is CASSSSGRSKNIQYF.